This T cell receptor (beta chain) was documented in a study of blood T cell repertoires in COVID-19. Study-wide context: Sites in the United States, Italy and Spain provided acute and convalescent COVID-19 samples. Nucleic acid was either cDNA or gDNA, and it came from T cells, B-cell-depleted T cells, or PBMCs.

The repertoire was sequenced with immunoSEQ multiplex PCR; TCRdb's copy has only in-frame clones and lacks some. The profile covers roughly 20,000 clones, with roughly 89% appearing a single time and approximately 19% taken by the ten largest. This CDR3 region has 13 residues. Germline CDR1 reads SGHRS; CDR2 reads YFSETQ. Trimming took off 0 bases at V and 5 bases at J, with 8 bases between the two ends. This clonotype was obtained from a man aged 65 to 85 with active COVID-19. The sample was peripheral blood. V usage is TRBV5-1 and J usage is TRBJ2-5; no definite D call. This CDR3 reads CASSLGSRETQYF. The DNA of the CDR3 is TGCGCCAGCAGCTTGGGCTCACGGGAGACCCAGTACTTC.